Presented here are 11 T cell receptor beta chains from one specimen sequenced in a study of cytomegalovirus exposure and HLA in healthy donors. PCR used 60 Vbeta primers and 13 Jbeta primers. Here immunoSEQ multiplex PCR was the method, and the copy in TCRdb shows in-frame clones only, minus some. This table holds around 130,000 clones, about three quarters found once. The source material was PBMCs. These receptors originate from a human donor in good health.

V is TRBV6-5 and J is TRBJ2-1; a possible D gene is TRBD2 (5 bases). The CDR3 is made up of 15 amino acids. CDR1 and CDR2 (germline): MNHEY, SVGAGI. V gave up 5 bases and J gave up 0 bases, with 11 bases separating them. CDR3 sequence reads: CASSRAVFSYNEQFF. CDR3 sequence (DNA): TGTGCCAGCAGTAGAGCGGTGTTCTCCTACAATGAGCAGTTCTTC.

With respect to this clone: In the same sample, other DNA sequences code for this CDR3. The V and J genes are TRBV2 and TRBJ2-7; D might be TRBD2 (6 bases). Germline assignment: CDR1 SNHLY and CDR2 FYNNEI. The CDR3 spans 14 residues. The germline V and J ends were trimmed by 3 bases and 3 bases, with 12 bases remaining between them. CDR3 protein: CASSDAGLYYEQYF. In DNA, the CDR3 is TGTGCCAGCAGTGATGCGGGACTTTACTACGAGCAGTACTTC.

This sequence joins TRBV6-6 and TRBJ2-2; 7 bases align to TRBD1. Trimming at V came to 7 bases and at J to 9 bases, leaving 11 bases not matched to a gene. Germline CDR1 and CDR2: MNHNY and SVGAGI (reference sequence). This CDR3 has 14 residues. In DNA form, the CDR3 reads TGTGCCAGCACCTACGGACAGGAGGCCCGGGAGCTGTTTTTT. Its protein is CASTYGQEARELFF.

The CDR3 region has the DNA TGTGCCAGCAGCCCGCTACAGGGATCCAACTATGGCTACACCTTC. Translating it yields CASSPLQGSNYGYTF. J is TRBJ1-2 and V is TRBV7-6; TRBD1 might be the D (6 bases). Germline loops: CDR1 SGHVS, CDR2 FNYEAQ. The CDR3 is 15 amino acids. Trimming left V 5 bases short and J 2 bases short, with 15 bases between. Based on the CDR3 plus reference TRBV7-6 and TRBJ1-2, the full variable domain is GAGVSQSPRYKVTKRGQDVALRCDPISGHVSLYWYRQALGQGPEFLTYFNYEAQQDKSGLPNDRFSAERPEGSISTLTIQRTEQRDSAMYRCASSPLQGSNYGYTFGSGTRLTVV.

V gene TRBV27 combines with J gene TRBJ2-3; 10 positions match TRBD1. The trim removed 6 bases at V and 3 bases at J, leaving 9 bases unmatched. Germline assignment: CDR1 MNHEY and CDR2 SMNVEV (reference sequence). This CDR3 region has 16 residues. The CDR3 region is CASRLGDRGWTDTQYF. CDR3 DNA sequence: TGTGCCAGCAGGCTGGGGGACAGGGGATGGACAGATACGCAGTATTTT.

CDR3: CASSLSRTGYHEQYF. In DNA, the CDR3 is TGTGCCAGCAGCTTAAGTCGGACAGGGTACCACGAGCAGTACTTC. The chain joins TRBV7-9 to TRBJ2-7; TRBD1 matches at 8 bases. Germline CDR1 and CDR2: SEHNR and FQNEAQ (reference sequence). V shed 2 bases, J shed 5 bases, and the junction held 8 bases outside the gene matches. The CDR3 has 15 amino acids.

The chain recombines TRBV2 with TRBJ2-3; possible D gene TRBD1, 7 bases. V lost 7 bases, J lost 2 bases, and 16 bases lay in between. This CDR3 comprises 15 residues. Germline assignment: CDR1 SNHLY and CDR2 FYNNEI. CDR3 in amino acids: CASTSQGEDTDTQYF. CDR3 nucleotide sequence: TGTGCCAGCACCTCTCAGGGGGAGGACACAGATACGCAGTATTTT.

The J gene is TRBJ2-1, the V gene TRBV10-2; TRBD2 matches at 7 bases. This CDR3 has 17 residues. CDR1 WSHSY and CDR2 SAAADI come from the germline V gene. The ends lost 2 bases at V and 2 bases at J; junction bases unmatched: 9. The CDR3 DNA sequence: TGCGCCAGCAGTGAGCCGGCGGGGGACCTAGCCTACAATGAGCAGTTCTTC. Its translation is CASSEPAGDLAYNEQFF.

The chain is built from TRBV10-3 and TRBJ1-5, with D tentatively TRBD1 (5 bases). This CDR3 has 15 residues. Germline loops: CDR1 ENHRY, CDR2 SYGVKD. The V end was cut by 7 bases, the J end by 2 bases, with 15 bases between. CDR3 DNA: TGTGCCATCACCGCAGGACAACGGGGCAATCAGCCCCAGCATTTT. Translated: CAITAGQRGNQPQHF.

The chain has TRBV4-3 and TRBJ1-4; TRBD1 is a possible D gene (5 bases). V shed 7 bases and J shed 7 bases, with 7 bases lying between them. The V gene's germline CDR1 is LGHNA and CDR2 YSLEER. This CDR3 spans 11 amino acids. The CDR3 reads CASNQGEKLFF. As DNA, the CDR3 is TGCGCCAGCAATCAGGGTGAAAAACTGTTTTTT.

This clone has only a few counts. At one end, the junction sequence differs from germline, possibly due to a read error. In nucleotides, the CDR3 is TGTGCCAGCAGCCAATGGAAGGGGATGACCCCTGAAGCTTTCTTT. Translated, it gives CASSQWKGMTPEAFF. The chain has TRBV4-1 and TRBJ1-1; the D gene is possibly TRBD1 (5 bases). The germline gives CDR1 MGHRA, CDR2 YSYEKL. The CDR3 has 15 residues.